The present T cell receptor (beta chain) was sequenced within a study of blood T cell repertoires in COVID-19. The overall study: Material from acute and convalescent COVID-19 was sourced from the United States, Italy and Spain. Sample material is recorded as cDNA or gDNA derived from T cells, B-cell-depleted T cells, or PBMCs.

The length of the CDR3 is 17 residues. Germline trimming cut 3 bases from V and 4 bases from J; bases unmatched to any gene: 8. The germline V gene has CDR1 KGHSH and CDR2 LQKENI. As handled by the study authors: How many nucleated cells were present was estimated from reference gene primer amplification. TCRdb's table, derived via immunoSEQ multiplex PCR, lists solely in-frame clones and lacks some. Clonal size and the V and J genes are those of that table, whereas D and trimming came from the DNA. The sample holds nearly 300,000 clones; roughly 84% are singletons and the top ten take more than 1.1%. Seattle enrolled patients during active infection and tracked them longitudinally.

Input material: peripheral blood. V gene TRBV18 combines with J gene TRBJ2-1, with TRBD2 matching over 11 bases. The clonotype originates from a human donor with COVID-19, enrolled during active disease. The donor label of this sample is uncertain. The CDR3 region has the DNA TGTGCCAGCTCACCGACTAGCGGGACCAGGCCGTACAATGAGCAGTTCTTC. This encodes CASSPTSGTRPYNEQFF. The full variable domain, rest sourced from reference TRBV18 and TRBJ2-1, is NAGVMQNPRHLVRRRGQEARLRCSPMKGHSHVYWYRQLPEEGLKFMVYLQKENIIDESGMPKERFSAEFPKEGPSILRIQQVVRGDSAAYFCASSPTSGTRPYNEQFFGPGTRLTVL.